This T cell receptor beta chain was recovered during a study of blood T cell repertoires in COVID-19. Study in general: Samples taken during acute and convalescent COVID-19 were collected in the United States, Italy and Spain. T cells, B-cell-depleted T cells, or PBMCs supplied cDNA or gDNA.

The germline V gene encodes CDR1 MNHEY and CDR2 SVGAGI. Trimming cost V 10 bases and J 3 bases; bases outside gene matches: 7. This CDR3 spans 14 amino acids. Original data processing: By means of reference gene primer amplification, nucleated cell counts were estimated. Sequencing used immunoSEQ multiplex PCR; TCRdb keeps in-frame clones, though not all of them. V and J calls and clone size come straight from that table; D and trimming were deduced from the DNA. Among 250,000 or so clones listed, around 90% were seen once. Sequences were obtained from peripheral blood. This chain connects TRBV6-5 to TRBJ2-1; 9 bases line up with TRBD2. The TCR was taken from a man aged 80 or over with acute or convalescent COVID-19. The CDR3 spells CANQAGGSYNEQFF. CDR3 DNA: TGTGCCAACCAAGCGGGAGGTAGCTACAATGAGCAGTTCTTC.